A single sample is the source of the 30 T cell receptor beta chains below, sequenced in a study of blood T cell repertoires in COVID-19. Using immunoSEQ multiplex PCR, the repertoire was profiled, and TCRdb retains in-frame clones only, with some absent. This sample has some 160,000 clones, with about 90% found just once. Sequencing was performed on peripheral blood. These receptors originate from a woman in her 70s with acute or convalescent COVID-19.

The chain recombines TRBV5-1 with TRBJ2-1, with D possibly TRBD2 on 5 matching bases. The CDR3 consists of 17 residues. Germline values: CDR1 SGHRS, CDR2 YFSETQ. Trimming shortened V by 0 bases and J by 4 bases, and 17 bases separated the two germline ends. CDR3 sequence: CASSLGRLRGSYNEQFF. DNA for the CDR3: TGCGCCAGCAGCTTGGGACGCCTTCGGGGTTCATACAATGAGCAGTTCTTC.

The chain has TRBV6-2 or TRBV6-3 and TRBJ1-5, with D possibly matching TRBD1 (5 bases). The ends were cut back, 0 bases at V and 4 bases at J, with 19 bases in the middle. CDR3 size: 18 residues. CDR1 MNHEY and CDR2 SVGEGT come from the germline V gene. The CDR3 sequence: CASSYSLLRGAINQPQHF. Written as DNA, the CDR3 is TGTGCCAGCAGTTACTCGTTATTACGCGGGGCAATTAATCAGCCCCAGCATTTT.

The table lists this clone with a few counts. The chain carries TRBV27 and TRBJ1-1; 7 bases match TRBD1. CDR1 and CDR2 (germline): MNHEY, SMNVEV (reference sequence). Trimming at V came to 0 bases and at J to 6 bases, leaving 7 bases not matched to a gene. The CDR3 runs to 15 residues. CDR3 sequence (DNA): TGTGCCAGCAGTTTATCTAGGACAGGATGGTCTGAAGCTTTCTTT. Amino acid sequence: CASSLSRTGWSEAFF.

The rearrangement links TRBV5-6 to TRBJ1-5; 7 bases match TRBD1. Losses at the gene ends were 2 bases for V and 5 bases for J; bases not matched to a gene: 13. In germline, CDR1 is SGHDT, CDR2 YYEEEE. The length of the CDR3 is 17 residues. The CDR3: CASSFQQGTKPDQPQHF. The CDR3 nucleotides read TGTGCCAGCAGCTTTCAACAGGGGACGAAACCAGATCAGCCCCAGCATTTT.

The rearrangement links TRBV3-1 (or the pseudogene TRBV3-2) to TRBJ1-1; D might be TRBD1 (5 bases). The CDR3 length is 16 residues. The ends were cut back, 0 bases at V and 5 bases at J, with 16 bases in the middle. Germline V CDR1 and CDR2: LGHDT, YNNKEL (reference sequence). CDR3 bases: TGTGCCAGCAGCCAAGAAACTATCTTAGGGGATACTGAAGCTTTCTTT. Its translation: CASSQETILGDTEAFF.

The rearrangement uses TRBV19 and TRBJ2-6; 10 bases map to TRBD1. With 7 bases clipped from V and 1 base from J, the junction kept 7 bases outside the gene matches. The CDR3 consists of 17 residues. Germline V CDR1 and CDR2: LNHDA, SQIVND (reference sequence). CDR3 nucleotide sequence: TGTGCCAGTATTTCGACAGGGGGCTTGTCTGGGGCCAACGTCCTGACTTTC. This codes for CASISTGGLSGANVLTF.

The DNA of the CDR3 is TGTGCCAGCACCACCCCGGGTACTGCTGGCTACACCTTC. Its protein is CASTTPGTAGYTF. The chain recombines TRBV5-6 with TRBJ1-2; no clear D gene. Per germline, CDR1 SGHDT and CDR2 YYEEEE. The CDR3 is 13 residues long. The V and J ends lost 6 bases and 7 bases respectively, with 16 bases between them.

This rearrangement joins TRBV7-6 to TRBJ2-2; D possibly corresponds to TRBD2 (7 bases). Germline V gene data show CDR1 as SGHVS and CDR2 as FNYEAQ. The CDR3 covers 18 residues. The V end was cut by 1 base, the J end by 6 bases, with 21 bases between. The chain's CDR3 is CASSLEVGGLLRAGELFF. CDR3 bases: TGTGCCAGCAGCTTAGAAGTCGGGGGGCTCTTGCGTGCCGGGGAGCTGTTTTTT.

This chain links TRBV4-1 with TRBJ2-7; TRBD2 agrees at 10 bases. This CDR3 has 15 residues. In germline, CDR1 is MGHRA, CDR2 YSYEKL. Trimming took 1 base from V and 4 from J; bases not matched to a gene: 4. CDR3 sequence: CASSQVTSGMYEQYF. For the CDR3, the DNA is TGCGCCAGCAGCCAAGTAACTAGCGGGATGTACGAGCAGTACTTC.

This chain joins TRBV3-1 (or the pseudogene TRBV3-2) and TRBJ2-1; 8 bases match TRBD1. This CDR3 is built from 15 residues. Trimming took 0 bases from V and 7 from J; bases not matched to a gene: 5. Germline lookup yields CDR1 LGHDT and CDR2 YNNKEL (reference sequence). The CDR3 region has the DNA TGTGCCAGCAGCCAAGAGGGGACAGGTTGGAATGAGCAGTTCTTC. It specifies CASSQEGTGWNEQFF.

The chain's CDR3 is CASSQDLAGAGTDTQYF. In nucleotides, the CDR3 is TGCGCCAGCAGCCAAGATTTAGCGGGGGCCGGGACAGATACGCAGTATTTT. The V call is TRBV4-3, the J call TRBJ2-3; TRBD2 aligns across 9 bases. Germline values: CDR1 LGHNA, CDR2 YSLEER. The CDR3 extends over 17 amino acids. The junction had 7 bases not matched to a gene; V was cut back by 0 bases and J by 3 bases.

The chain combines TRBV7-2 with TRBJ2-3; 11 bases fit TRBD2. Germline lookup yields CDR1 SGHTA and CDR2 FQGNSA. The CDR3 consists of 16 residues. The junction had 1 base not matched to a gene; V was cut back by 1 base and J by 1 base. CDR3: CASSLVAGGRTDTQYF. The DNA for the CDR3 is TGTGCCAGCAGCTTAGTAGCGGGAGGGCGCACAGATACGCAGTATTTT.

The chain links TRBV28 to TRBJ2-4; D perhaps matches TRBD1 (5 bases). CDR1 MDHEN and CDR2 SYDVKM come from the germline V gene. V was clipped by 5 bases and J by 1 base, with 27 bases between them. This CDR3 comprises 20 residues. The CDR3 sequence: CASSPRLWGVNSEAKNIQYF. The CDR3 DNA reads as TGTGCCAGCAGTCCCCGGTTGTGGGGCGTCAACTCTGAGGCCAAAAACATTCAGTACTTC.

DNA for the CDR3: TGTGCCAGCAGCCCCCGGAGGACCTACAATGAGCAGTTCTTC. This sequence encodes CASSPRRTYNEQFF. The rearrangement links TRBV11-2 to TRBJ2-1, with D maybe TRBD2 (5 bases). V lost 5 bases to trimming and J lost 2 bases, with 10 bases between them. The CDR3 has 14 residues. From germline, CDR1 is SGHAT and CDR2 FQNNGV.

The chain employs TRBV7-8 and TRBJ1-4; D unclear. V lost 2 bases to trimming and J lost 8 bases, with 6 bases between them. Per germline, CDR1 SGHVS and CDR2 FQNEAQ. The CDR3 sequence is 12 residues long. The CDR3: CASSLLQEKLFF. The CDR3 bases are TGTGCCAGCAGCTTACTACAGGAAAAACTGTTTTTT.

This rearrangement joins TRBV4-1 to TRBJ2-2, with a weak D call TRBD2 (6 bases). Trimming removed 7 bases from V and 4 bases from J, with 16 bases in between. Germline CDR1 MGHRA, CDR2 YSYEKL. The CDR3 runs to 15 residues. The CDR3 is CASKLGQGGTGELFF. The DNA of the CDR3 is TGCGCCAGCAAGCTGGGGCAGGGAGGCACCGGGGAGCTGTTTTTT.

The chain combines TRBV29-1 with TRBJ2-3; tentative D call: TRBD2 (6 bases). The CDR3 runs 12 residues. The ends were cut back, 6 bases at V and 6 bases at J, with 13 bases in the middle. CDR1 is SQVTM and CDR2 is ANQGSEA in the germline V gene. The CDR3 DNA sequence: TGCAGCGTCTACAATCTAGCGGATACGCAGTATTTT. Translating gives CSVYNLADTQYF.

The rearrangement uses TRBV6-4 and TRBJ1-6, with TRBD1 matching 12 bases. The germline gives CDR1 MRHNA, CDR2 SNTAGT. Trimming removed 9 bases from V and 0 bases from J; junction bases left unmatched: 12. The CDR3 has 19 amino acids. CDR3 nucleotides: TGTGCCAGGAATAAACCGGGACAGGGGGCGTGCTCCTATAATTCACCCCTCCACTTT. Translation: CARNKPGQGACSYNSPLHF.

The CDR3 sequence: CASRSRGTPNNSPLHF. Here the CDR3 DNA reads TGTGCCAGCAGATCCAGAGGGACACCAAATAATTCACCCCTCCACTTT. The chain employs TRBV28 and TRBJ1-6; D may be TRBD1 (6 bases). CDR3 length: 16 amino acids. Germline lookup yields CDR1 MDHEN and CDR2 SYDVKM. The V end was cut by 6 bases, the J end by 5 bases, with 17 bases between.

This clone appeared once. V gene TRBV3-1 (or the pseudogene TRBV3-2) combines with J gene TRBJ2-5; 9 bases are shared with TRBD1. V dropped 5 bases and J dropped 2; count of bases not matched to a gene: 9. The V gene's germline CDR1 is LGHDT and CDR2 YNNKEL (reference sequence). The CDR3 is made up of 16 amino acids. This chain's CDR3 is CASSTGQGFEQETQYF. The CDR3 DNA follows: TGTGCCAGCAGCACCGGACAGGGGTTCGAGCAAGAGACCCAGTACTTC.

Comment on this clone: Other DNA sequences from this sample encode an identical CDR3 as well. The chain couples TRBV6-2 or TRBV6-3 to TRBJ2-1; 10 positions match TRBD2. Trimming at V came to 2 bases and at J to 9 bases, leaving 7 bases not matched to a gene. CDR1 MNHEY and CDR2 SVGEGT come from the germline V gene. This CDR3 is 15 amino acids long. CDR3 nucleotide sequence: TGTGCCAGCAGTTACGGGCTAGCGGGAGTGGGTGAGCAGTTCTTC. Translated: CASSYGLAGVGEQFF.

The V call is TRBV18, the J call TRBJ2-5; possibly TRBD1 for D (6 bases). The V and J ends lost 3 bases and 5 bases respectively, with 13 bases between them. Germline V gene sequence: CDR1 KGHSH, CDR2 LQKENI. This CDR3 region has 14 residues. The CDR3 nucleotides read TGTGCCAGCTCACCTCAGGGGATCGGGGAGACCCAGTACTTC. This encodes CASSPQGIGETQYF.

The CDR3 DNA reads TGTGCCACCAGTGATTCGGGGTGGCAGTACTTC. This encodes CATSDSGWQYF. The chain links TRBV24-1 to TRBJ2-7; D is perhaps TRBD2 (5 bases). V lost 2 bases, J lost 9 bases, and 7 bases lay in between. Germline CDR1 and CDR2: KGHDR and SFDVKD. The CDR3 is made up of 11 amino acids.

This chain joins TRBV20-1 and TRBJ2-1; no clear D. The CDR3 contains 10 residues. Looked up from germline, CDR1 is DFQATT and CDR2 is SNEGSKA (reference sequence). With 6 bases removed from V and 5 bases from J, the gap between germline ends came to 5 bases. Written as DNA, the CDR3 is TGCAGTGCCCTAAACAATGAGCAGTTCTTC. Translating gives CSALNNEQFF.

This rearrangement joins TRBV5-5 to TRBJ1-1; 9 positions agree with TRBD1. V lost 6 bases and J lost 1; bases outside the gene matches: 4. The length of the CDR3 is 14 residues. The germline CDR1 and CDR2 sequences are SGHKS and YYEKEE (reference sequence). Here the CDR3 DNA reads TGTGCCAGCAACAAGGACAGGGGGAACACTGAAGCTTTCTTT. Translated: CASNKDRGNTEAFF.

The chain is built from TRBV4-3 and TRBJ2-1, with TRBD2 identical over 11 bases. The J segment lost 7 bases and the V segment lost 0 bases, leaving 14 bases of the junction unmatched. Germline V gene sequence: CDR1 LGHNA, CDR2 YSLEER. The CDR3 is made up of 19 amino acids. The CDR3, as DNA: TGCGCCAGCAGCCAAGATAGAGGTATAGCGGGAGGGAAGGGGAATGAGCAGTTCTTC. As protein: CASSQDRGIAGGKGNEQFF.

The rearrangement links TRBV6-5 to TRBJ2-2; D uncertain. Germline CDR1 and CDR2: MNHEY and SVGAGI. V lost 6 bases and J lost 0, with 8 bases in between. This CDR3 contains 14 residues. CDR3 in DNA: TGTGCCAGCAGGGCAGTCGCGAACACCGGGGAGCTGTTTTTT. Protein sequence: CASRAVANTGELFF.

This clone was counted once. The chain couples TRBV28 to TRBJ1-1; perhaps TRBD1 as D (5 bases). CDR1 MDHEN and CDR2 SYDVKM come from the germline V gene. V was shortened by 6 bases and J by 8 bases, with 13 bases between the two germline ends. This CDR3 region has 12 residues. CDR3 amino acids: CASSWRRDEAFF. The CDR3 DNA reads TGTGCCAGCAGCTGGAGGCGGGACGAAGCTTTCTTT. The whole variable domain, filled in from reference TRBV28 and TRBJ1-1, reads DVKVTQSSRYLVKRTGEKVFLECVQDMDHENMFWYRQDPGLGLRLIYFSYDVKMKEKGDIPEGYSVSREKKERFSLILESASTNQTSMYLCASSWRRDEAFFGQGTRLTVV.

The gene calls are TRBV9 and TRBJ2-3; D is undetermined. Germline V gives CDR1 SGDLS, CDR2 YYNGEE. The CDR3 runs to 16 residues. The V and J ends lost 0 bases and 0 bases respectively, with 11 bases between them. The CDR3 DNA follows: TGTGCCAGCAGCGTAGAGCCATTTGCTAGCACAGATACGCAGTATTTT. Translating it yields CASSVEPFASTDTQYF.

This chain joins TRBV6-2 or TRBV6-3 and TRBJ1-1; 9 positions agree with TRBD1. This CDR3 region has 16 residues. The V and J ends lost 4 bases and 0 bases, in that order; junction bases with no gene match: 6. Per germline, CDR1 MNHEY and CDR2 SVGEGT. CDR3 in amino acids: CASSFETGGMNTEAFF. The CDR3, as DNA: TGTGCCAGCAGTTTCGAGACAGGGGGGATGAACACTGAAGCTTTCTTT.